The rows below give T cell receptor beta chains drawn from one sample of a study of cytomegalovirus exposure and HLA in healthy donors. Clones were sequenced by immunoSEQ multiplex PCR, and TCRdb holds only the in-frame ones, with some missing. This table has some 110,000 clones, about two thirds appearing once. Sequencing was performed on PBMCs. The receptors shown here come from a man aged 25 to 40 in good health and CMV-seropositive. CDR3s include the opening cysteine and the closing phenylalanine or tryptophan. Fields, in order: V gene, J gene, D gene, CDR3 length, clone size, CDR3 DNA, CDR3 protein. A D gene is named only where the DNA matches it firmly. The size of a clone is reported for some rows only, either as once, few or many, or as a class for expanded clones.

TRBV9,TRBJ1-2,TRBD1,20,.,TGTGCCAGCAGCCTTCGGAATTCACGTAGGGACAGGGGTCCATCCTATGGCTACACCTTC,CASSLRNSRRDRGPSYGYTF
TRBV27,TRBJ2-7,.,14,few,TGTGCCAGCAGTTTTGGCGACAGAAGTAGCGAGCAGTACTTC,CASSFGDRSSEQYF
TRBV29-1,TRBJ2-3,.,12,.,TGCAGCGTTGAGTGGCAGACAGATACGCAGTATTTT,CSVEWQTDTQYF
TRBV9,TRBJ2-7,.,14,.,TGTGCCAGCAGCCCATCGACAGGTTCCTACGAGCAGTACTTC,CASSPSTGSYEQYF
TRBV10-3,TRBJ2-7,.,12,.,TGTGCCATCAGTGATCCAGGTCGCGAGCAGTACTTC,CAISDPGREQYF
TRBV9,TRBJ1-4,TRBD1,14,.,TGTGCCAGCAGCGTAGGTGACAGGGGGGGAAAACTGTTTTTT,CASSVGDRGGKLFF
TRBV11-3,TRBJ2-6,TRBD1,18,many,TGTGCCAGCAGCTTAGCGGGACAGAGTAGCTCTGGGGCCAACGTCCTGACTTTC,CASSLAGQSSSGANVLTF
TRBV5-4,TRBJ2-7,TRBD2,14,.,TGTGCCAGCAGCTTGGTGGGAGGGTCCTACGAGCAGTACTTC,CASSLVGGSYEQYF
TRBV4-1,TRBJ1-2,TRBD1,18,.,TGCGCCAGCAGCCAAATACCAGGACAGGGAACAACTCACTATGGCTACACCTTC,CASSQIPGQGTTHYGYTF
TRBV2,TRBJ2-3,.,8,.,TGTGCCAGACGAGCGCAGTATTTT,CARRAQYF
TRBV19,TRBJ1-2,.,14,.,TGTGCCAGTAGTCCCCAACTTAACGTGCGGGGCTACACCTTC,CASSPQLNVRGYTF